The T cell receptor (beta chain) under discussion was sequenced for a study of T-cell reconstitution after alpha-beta-depleted transplantation in children. The germline V gene encodes CDR1 MGHRA and CDR2 YSYEKL. This CDR3 has 13 residues. The V end was cut by 4 bases, the J end by 6 bases, with 12 bases between. Researchers prepared the TCRbeta library using unique molecular identifiers, the study reports. Via MiXCR, TCRdb re-called the PCR reads, giving one row per CDR3 protein. The top ten clones hold around 6% of a sample with 200,000 to 250,000 distinct CDR3 sequences, 8% to 9.5% of them seen once.

Sequencing was performed on PBMCs from the stem cell graft donor, taken from the stem cell graft. The chain employs TRBV4-1 and TRBJ1-2; no reliable D call. The TCR was taken from a human donor who donated a stem cell graft to a child with acute lymphoblastic leukemia. CDR3 amino acids: CASSRVGSDGYTF. For the CDR3, the DNA is TGCGCCAGCAGCCGGGTCGGGTCGGATGGCTACACCTTC.